These 30 T cell receptor beta chains were sequenced from one sample in a study of siplizumab effects on memory and regulatory T cells. Repertoires were generated with immunoSEQ multiplex PCR, while TCRdb's copy carries only in-frame clones and drops some. This table has about 100,000 clones, around 90% appearing once. The sequenced sample was CD4+ T cells sorted from blood. The receptors were gathered from a human donor in good health. Some clones in this sample may be carry-over from other donors' samples.

This chain uses TRBV27 with TRBJ2-5, with D possibly TRBD2 on 6 matching bases. The CDR3 spans 15 residues. Germline V CDR1 and CDR2: MNHEY, SMNVEV (reference sequence). Trimming took 5 bases from V and 3 from J, leaving 16 bases between them. Written as DNA, the CDR3 is TGTGCCAGCAGTACCCGACCCTGGGGGGAAGAGACCCAGTACTTC. The encoded protein is CASSTRPWGEETQYF.

This chain uses TRBV28 with TRBJ2-7, with 11 bases matching TRBD1. This CDR3 comprises 15 residues. Germline loops: CDR1 MDHEN, CDR2 SYDVKM. V shed 6 bases and J 0 bases; nucleotides not matched to a gene: 4. CDR3 amino acids: CASRDRGLLSYEQYF. The CDR3 DNA sequence: TGTGCCAGCAGGGACAGGGGGCTACTCTCCTACGAGCAGTACTTC.

The rearrangement joins TRBV6-1 to TRBJ2-5; 7 positions match TRBD2. The CDR3 is 14 amino acids. Germline V gene data show CDR1 as MNHNS and CDR2 as SASEGT. J gave up 5 bases and V 4 bases, and 7 bases lay outside the gene matches. CDR3 sequence (DNA): TGTGCCAGCAGTGCGGGACTACCACCGGAGACCCAGTACTTC. This encodes CASSAGLPPETQYF.

This rearrangement joins TRBV28 to TRBJ2-6, with TRBD1 as a possible D gene (6 bases). The CDR3 is made up of 17 amino acids. Trimming took 6 bases from V and 3 from J, leaving 18 bases between them. Germline lookup yields CDR1 MDHEN and CDR2 SYDVKM. The CDR3 coding sequence is TGTGCCAGCAGGGACTCGGGACAAACCGTTGGGGCCAACGTCCTGACTTTC. As protein: CASRDSGQTVGANVLTF.

This chain uses TRBV10-3 with TRBJ2-2; D is unresolved. Trimming shortened V by 6 bases and J by 1 base, and 21 bases separated the two germline ends. The CDR3 has 18 amino acids. Looked up from germline, CDR1 is ENHRY and CDR2 is SYGVKD. CDR3 sequence: CAISRIDKRLKNTGELFF. In DNA, the CDR3 is TGTGCCATCAGCCGAATTGACAAGAGACTCAAGAACACCGGGGAGCTGTTTTTT.

This chain links TRBV7-9 with TRBJ2-2; unclear D gene. The CDR3 extends over 15 amino acids. CDR1 and CDR2 (germline): SEHNR, FQNEAQ (reference sequence). The V end was cut by 2 bases, the J end by 5 bases, with 12 bases between. CDR3 protein: CASSLNPALTGELFF. The CDR3 DNA reads TGTGCCAGCAGCTTAAACCCAGCGTTAACCGGGGAGCTGTTTTTT.

The V gene is TRBV2, the J gene TRBJ2-2, with D perhaps matching TRBD1 (5 bases). Looked up from germline, CDR1 is SNHLY and CDR2 is FYNNEI. This CDR3 has 15 residues. V lost 6 bases and J 5 bases, leaving 16 bases between the germline ends. The CDR3 nucleotides read TGTGCCAGCAGGGGGCTTGTTACGGAGACCGGGGAGCTGTTTTTT. Encoded protein: CASRGLVTETGELFF.

The chain uses TRBV25-1 and TRBJ2-5; 10 nucleotides agree with TRBD2. V shed 0 bases, J shed 0 bases, and the junction held 7 bases outside the gene matches. The CDR3 is 18 amino acids. Germline CDR1 is MGHDK and CDR2 is SYGVNS. The CDR3 nucleotides read TGTGCCAGCAGTGAATACGGGGAACTAGCGGGACACCAAGAGACCCAGTACTTC. Amino acid sequence: CASSEYGELAGHQETQYF.

The chain has TRBV9 and TRBJ2-3; TRBD2 agrees at 11 bases. V gave up 2 bases and J gave up 6 bases; unmatched junction bases: 26. There are 22 residues in the CDR3. Germline V gene sequence: CDR1 SGDLS, CDR2 YYNGEE. CDR3 region: CASSVRDRVLAGGPPHTDTQYF. CDR3 in DNA: TGTGCCAGCAGCGTCCGGGACAGGGTCTTAGCGGGAGGGCCCCCCCACACTGATACGCAGTATTTT.

CDR3 coding DNA: TGTGCCAGCAGCTTAGCCCCCTGGGCTGGCTACACCTTC. Protein product: CASSLAPWAGYTF. The V gene is TRBV7-9, the J gene TRBJ1-2; D is undetermined. V lost 0 bases, J lost 7 bases, and 9 bases lay in between. CDR1 is SEHNR and CDR2 is FQNEAQ in the germline V gene (reference sequence). The CDR3 loop spans 13 amino acids.

The chain combines TRBV19 with TRBJ2-5, with unresolved D. Germline V lookup: CDR1 LNHDA, CDR2 SQIVND (reference sequence). Trimming stripped 6 bases from V and 2 bases from J, with 10 bases between. The CDR3 is 13 residues long. This CDR3 is CASRIQHQETQYF. CDR3 in DNA: TGTGCCAGTAGAATACAGCATCAAGAGACCCAGTACTTC.

The rearrangement links TRBV10-3 to TRBJ2-5; 8 nucleotides line up with TRBD1. V lost 4 bases to trimming and J lost 7 bases; unmatched junction nucleotides: 14. Germline lookup yields CDR1 ENHRY and CDR2 SYGVKD. This CDR3 has 16 amino acids. This CDR3 reads CAISATSTGVMGTQYF. For the CDR3, the DNA is TGTGCCATCAGTGCCACATCGACAGGGGTTATGGGGACCCAGTACTTC.

The chain couples TRBV4-1 to TRBJ2-1, with TRBD2 matching over 10 bases. CDR1 and CDR2 from the germline V gene are MGHRA and YSYEKL. The ends lost 2 bases at V and 10 bases at J; junction bases unmatched: 11. The CDR3 runs 16 residues. The CDR3 DNA reads as TGCGCCAGCAGCCAAAGAAGCGGGAGGGCCGTATGGGAGCAGTTCTTC. Amino acid sequence: CASSQRSGRAVWEQFF.

The chain has TRBV6-1 and TRBJ1-4; D is unresolved. In germline, CDR1 is MNHNS, CDR2 SASEGT. The CDR3 extends over 14 amino acids. Deletions cut 1 base from V and 7 bases from J, with 10 bases between. CDR3 coding DNA: TGTGCCAGCAGTGAAGGTGGGCCGGTTGAAAAACTGTTTTTT. As protein: CASSEGGPVEKLFF.

The J gene is TRBJ1-2, the V gene TRBV30, with D possibly TRBD1 on 6 matching bases. With 1 base removed from V and 5 bases from J, the gap between germline ends came to 23 bases. CDR3 size: 17 residues. Germline CDR1 and CDR2: GTSNPN and SVGIG (reference sequence). In DNA form, the CDR3 reads TGTGCCTGGAGTGGCCAGACACAGGGCCTTCAGTGGTATGGCTACACCTTC. It encodes CAWSGQTQGLQWYGYTF. Looking up the rest from reference TRBV30 and TRBJ1-2 gives the full variable domain: SQTIHQWPATLVQPVGSPLSLECTVEGTSNPNLYWYRQAAGRGLQLLFYSVGIGQISSEVPQNLSASRPQDRQFILSSKKLLLSDSGFYLCAWSGQTQGLQWYGYTFGSGTRLTVV.

The chain recombines TRBV16 with TRBJ2-3; D uncertain. CDR3 size: 14 residues. V was shortened by 4 bases and J by 1 base, with 9 bases between the two germline ends. Germline assignment: CDR1 KGHSY and CDR2 FQNENV. CDR3 nucleotide sequence: TGTGCCAGCAGCCTACTACAAGGCACAGATACGCAGTATTTT. Its protein product is CASSLLQGTDTQYF.

The chain links TRBV9 to TRBJ1-3; unclear D gene. Germline loops: CDR1 SGDLS, CDR2 YYNGEE. With 2 bases removed from V and 4 bases from J, the gap between germline ends came to 13 bases. The CDR3 runs to 15 residues. CDR3 residues: CASSVSSAVGNTIYF. The CDR3 DNA sequence: TGTGCCAGCAGCGTGTCCTCGGCTGTGGGAAACACCATATATTTT. Combining the CDR3 with reference TRBV9 and TRBJ1-3 gives the whole variable domain DSGVTQTPKHLITATGQRVTLRCSPRSGDLSVYWYQQSLDQGLQFLIQYYNGEERAKGNILERFSAQQFPDLHSELNLSSLELGDSALYFCASSVSSAVGNTIYFGEGSWLTVV.

The chain is built from TRBV10-3 and TRBJ2-1, with D unclear. CDR3 size: 16 residues. CDR1 is ENHRY, CDR2 SYGVKD, per germline. With 3 bases removed from V and 9 bases from J, the gap between germline ends came to 21 bases. The CDR3, as DNA: TGTGCCATCAGTGACGGCTACTCGGGTAGCAATATTGAGCAGTTCTTC. The encoded protein is CAISDGYSGSNIEQFF.

The chain uses TRBV7-9 and TRBJ2-3; D is ambiguous. V shed 5 bases and J shed 2 bases, with 14 bases lying between them. The CDR3 totals 15 residues. Germline CDR1 reads SEHNR; CDR2 reads FQNEAQ (reference sequence). The CDR3 loop reads CASSPGLKDTDTQYF. CDR3 sequence (DNA): TGTGCCAGCAGCCCGGGCCTGAAAGACACAGATACGCAGTATTTT.

In this sample, this clone turned up once. This chain uses TRBV6-5 with TRBJ1-5; D remains ambiguous. V dropped 5 bases and J dropped 0 bases, with 8 bases sitting between them. CDR3 length: 14 residues. The germline gives CDR1 MNHEY, CDR2 SVGAGI. This CDR3 is CASSPENSNQPQHF. CDR3 DNA sequence: TGTGCCAGCAGTCCAGAGAATAGCAATCAGCCCCAGCATTTT.

The chain couples TRBV28 to TRBJ2-5; weak D call: TRBD1 (6 bases). Germline CDR1 and CDR2: MDHEN and SYDVKM. There are 17 residues in the CDR3. V was trimmed by 5 bases and J by 4 bases, leaving 23 bases between them. The chain's CDR3 is CASSPQGDQGRGETQYF. CDR3 bases: TGTGCCAGCAGTCCGCAAGGGGACCAGGGGCGCGGAGAGACCCAGTACTTC.

V usage is TRBV5-1 and J usage is TRBJ2-1; unclear D gene. Germline lookup yields CDR1 SGHRS and CDR2 YFSETQ. The CDR3 covers 16 residues. The V and J ends lost 0 bases and 5 bases respectively, with 15 bases between them. DNA for the CDR3: TGCGCCAGCAGCTTGGGTCCCTCAGGCAGAAACAATGAGCAGTTCTTC. Translating it yields CASSLGPSGRNNEQFF.

The chain uses TRBV5-1 and TRBJ1-5; D is uncertain. V lost 4 bases to trimming and J lost 7 bases, with 12 bases between them. Germline CDR1 and CDR2: SGHRS and YFSETQ. The CDR3 runs 13 residues. In nucleotides, the CDR3 is TGCGCCAGCAGCATAAATGGGTACCAGCCCCAGCATTTT. This translates into CASSINGYQPQHF.

The gene calls are TRBV6-6 and TRBJ2-2; 8 nucleotides line up with TRBD1. The CDR3 is 13 residues long. Germline CDR1 MNHNY, CDR2 SVGAGI (reference sequence). The trim removed 7 bases at V and 6 bases at J, leaving 4 bases unmatched. CDR3 nucleotides: TGTGCCAGCACCAGGGGGCATGCCGGGGAGCTGTTTTTT. Its protein product is CASTRGHAGELFF.

V usage is TRBV30 and J usage is TRBJ2-3; D remains ambiguous. The CDR3 spans 13 residues. Trimming stripped 2 bases from V and 0 bases from J, with 6 bases between. Germline values: CDR1 GTSNPN, CDR2 SVGIG (reference sequence). CDR3 DNA sequence: TGTGCCTGGAGTTTCACTAGCACAGATACGCAGTATTTT. This translates into CAWSFTSTDTQYF.

V and J are TRBV28 and TRBJ2-3; 10 bases line up with TRBD2. The CDR3 spans 16 residues. The J segment lost 4 bases and the V segment lost 1 base, leaving 5 bases of the junction unmatched. Germline V gene sequence: CDR1 MDHEN, CDR2 SYDVKM. Here the CDR3 reads CASSLSIAGGPDTQYF. The CDR3 DNA reads as TGTGCCAGCAGTTTATCGATAGCGGGAGGCCCAGATACGCAGTATTTT. The full variable domain, completed using reference TRBV28 and TRBJ2-3, is DVKVTQSSRYLVKRTGEKVFLECVQDMDHENMFWYRQDPGLGLRLIYFSYDVKMKEKGDIPEGYSVSREKKERFSLILESASTNQTSMYLCASSLSIAGGPDTQYFGPGTRLTVL.

The V and J genes are TRBV6-5 and TRBJ2-1; the D is unclear. V lost 0 bases and J lost 6, with 12 bases in between. The CDR3 has 15 amino acids. Germline V lookup: CDR1 MNHEY, CDR2 SVGAGI. The DNA of the CDR3 is TGTGCCAGCAGTTACTCATTTGGTCCAGTCAATGAGCAGTTCTTC. Its protein is CASSYSFGPVNEQFF.

In its sample, this clone was seen once. The V gene is TRBV27, the J gene TRBJ1-4, with TRBD1 as a possible D gene (6 bases). Germline CDR1 reads MNHEY; CDR2 reads SMNVEV (reference sequence). Trimming left V 0 bases short and J 2 bases short, with 7 bases between. The CDR3 is 15 residues long. CDR3 amino acids: CASSLSTGTNEKLFF. The CDR3 nucleotides are TGTGCCAGCAGTTTATCAACAGGGACTAATGAAAAACTGTTTTTT.

This clone has a single count. The V call is TRBV28, the J call TRBJ1-4; 7 nucleotides line up with TRBD1. V gave up 11 bases and J gave up 4 bases; unmatched junction bases: 7. Germline V gene data show CDR1 as MDHEN and CDR2 as SYDVKM. This CDR3 has 13 residues. CDR3 protein: CAGLQGINEKLFF. CDR3 DNA: TGTGCCGGCTTACAGGGGATTAATGAAAAACTGTTTTTT.

This chain links TRBV6-6 with TRBJ2-7; perhaps TRBD2 as D (5 bases). This CDR3 region has 16 residues. Germline CDR1 reads MNHNY; CDR2 reads SVGAGI (reference sequence). V shed 1 base and J shed 3 bases, with 16 bases lying between them. CDR3 coding DNA: TGTGCCAGCAGTTACTACCCCGTGGGAGCGGACTACGAGCAGTACTTC. This sequence encodes CASSYYPVGADYEQYF.